Each of the 18 T cell receptor beta chains below was sequenced from the same sample in a study of blood T cell repertoires in COVID-19. Here immunoSEQ multiplex PCR was the method, and the copy in TCRdb shows in-frame clones only, minus some. The table includes about 180,000 clones, 70% to 90% detected once. Sequences were obtained from peripheral blood. These receptor sequences come from a woman in her 30s with acute or convalescent COVID-19.

J is TRBJ1-4 and V is TRBV19; D is perhaps TRBD1 (5 bases). CDR3 length equals 13 residues. The germline V gene has CDR1 LNHDA and CDR2 SQIVND (reference sequence). V lost 8 bases and J 7 bases, leaving 14 bases between the germline ends. DNA of the CDR3: TGTGCCAGTTCAGACAGCGTACTTGAAAAACTGTTTTTT. Translating gives CASSDSVLEKLFF.

This chain links TRBV5-4 with TRBJ2-1; 7 bases line up with TRBD2. CDR3 length equals 18 residues. Germline lookup yields CDR1 SGHNT and CDR2 YYREEE (reference sequence). Germline trimming cut 6 bases from V and 7 bases from J; bases unmatched to any gene: 22. The CDR3 reads CASTFGNLGAGASNEQFF. CDR3 bases: TGTGCCAGCACCTTTGGGAACCTAGGGGCGGGAGCCTCTAATGAGCAGTTCTTC.

J is TRBJ1-6 and V is TRBV21-1; TRBD1, the D gene given by the table, was not confirmed from the DNA. TRBV21-1 has pseudogene status. The CDR3 sequence is 15 residues long. CDR3 bases: TGTGCCAGCATCTCAGGGGGACACTTTAATTCACCCCTCCACTTT. This gives the protein CASISGGHFNSPLHF.

The V gene is TRBV19, the J gene TRBJ1-1; 9 bases line up with TRBD1. This CDR3 has 12 amino acids. V dropped 7 bases and J dropped 13; count of bases not matched to a gene: 10. CDR1 is LNHDA and CDR2 is SQIVND in the germline V gene (reference sequence). CDR3 nucleotide sequence: TGTGCCAGTAACAGGGACAGGGAGTACGTTTTCTTT. Translating gives CASNRDREYVFF. The full variable domain, in which reference TRBV19 and TRBJ1-1 provide the parts outside the CDR3, is DGGITQSPKYLFRKEGQNVTLSCEQNLNHDAMYWYRQDPGQGLRLIYYSQIVNDFQKGDIAEGYSVSREKKESFPLTVTSAQKNPTAFYLCASNRDREYVFFGQGTRLTVV.

The rearrangement links TRBV7-2 to TRBJ2-7; D possibly corresponds to TRBD2 (6 bases). Germline-derived CDR1 and CDR2 are SGHTA and FQGNSA. The CDR3 contains 14 residues. The V gene lost 5 bases and the J gene lost 2 bases, with 13 bases spanning the gap. The CDR3 region has the DNA TGTGCCAGCAGCCGCCGGGACTTGGCCTACGAGCAGTACTTC. This sequence encodes CASSRRDLAYEQYF.

The DNA for the CDR3 is TGTGCCACACTACGGGACTATGAGCAGTACTTC. Protein product: CATLRDYEQYF. The V gene is TRBV27, the J gene TRBJ2-7, with 7 bases fitting TRBD2. Unmatched junction bases numbered 7, after V lost 10 bases and J lost 7 bases. The CDR3 runs 11 residues. Germline V CDR1 and CDR2: MNHEY, SMNVEV (reference sequence).

J is TRBJ2-1 and V is TRBV14; D remains ambiguous. CDR1 is SGHDN and CDR2 is FVKESK in the germline V gene. The CDR3 loop spans 15 amino acids. V was pared by 2 bases and J by 1 base, with 9 bases between. CDR3 loop: CASSQFELSYNEQFF. The CDR3 bases are TGTGCCAGCAGCCAATTCGAGCTTTCCTACAATGAGCAGTTCTTC.

This sequence joins TRBV7-9 and TRBJ2-1; D unresolved. Germline CDR1 reads SEHNR; CDR2 reads FQNEAQ (reference sequence). The CDR3 sequence is 14 residues long. Trimming removed 8 bases at V and 5 bases at J, with 16 bases between. DNA of the CDR3: TGTGCCAGCGGTCGACGAGGTACCGACAATGAGCAGTTCTTC. Amino acids: CASGRRGTDNEQFF.

The genes are TRBV2 and TRBJ2-2; maybe TRBD1 (6 bases). Trimming stripped 2 bases from V and 4 bases from J, with 8 bases between. The CDR3 has 14 amino acids. Germline V gene data show CDR1 as SNHLY and CDR2 as FYNNEI. The CDR3 loop reads CASSELGGTGELFF. As DNA, the CDR3 is TGTGCCAGCAGTGAATTAGGGGGCACCGGGGAGCTGTTTTTT.

V gene TRBV9 combines with J gene TRBJ1-2; no reliable D call. V was trimmed by 7 bases and J by 8 bases, leaving 18 bases between them. CDR3 length: 13 residues. CDR1 is SGDLS and CDR2 is YYNGEE in the germline V gene. CDR3 in amino acids: CASVREGLGGYTF. The CDR3, as DNA: TGTGCCAGCGTCCGAGAGGGCCTGGGGGGCTACACCTTC. The full variable domain, rest sourced from reference TRBV9 and TRBJ1-2, is DSGVTQTPKHLITATGQRVTLRCSPRSGDLSVYWYQQSLDQGLQFLIQYYNGEERAKGNILERFSAQQFPDLHSELNLSSLELGDSALYFCASVREGLGGYTFGSGTRLTVV.

The V and J genes are TRBV7-9 and TRBJ2-5; 16 positions agree with TRBD2. This CDR3 has 16 residues. Looked up from germline, CDR1 is SEHNR and CDR2 is FQNEAQ (reference sequence). V lost 5 bases to trimming and J lost 3 bases; unmatched junction nucleotides: 3. The CDR3 sequence is CASSPGTSGREETQYF. The CDR3 coding sequence is TGTGCCAGCAGCCCCGGGACTAGCGGGAGGGAAGAGACCCAGTACTTC.

CDR3 protein: CASRTSGSPNEQFF. CDR3 coding DNA: TGCGCCAGCAGAACTAGCGGGAGTCCGAATGAGCAGTTCTTC. The V gene is TRBV5-1, the J gene TRBJ2-1, with TRBD2 matching over 11 bases. The CDR3 consists of 14 residues. Trimming took 5 bases from V and 7 from J; bases not matched to a gene: 5. From germline, CDR1 is SGHRS and CDR2 YFSETQ.

The chain carries TRBV11-2 and TRBJ2-7; 10 bases line up with TRBD2. The CDR3 runs to 15 residues. Losses at the gene ends were 4 bases for V and 3 bases for J; bases not matched to a gene: 6. The germline V gene encodes CDR1 SGHAT and CDR2 FQNNGV. DNA for the CDR3: TGTGCCAGCAGCTCGAGCGGGAGGGGGGTCTACGAGCAGTACTTC. Its translation: CASSSSGRGVYEQYF.

V usage is TRBV28 and J usage is TRBJ2-7; TRBD2 is a possible D gene (5 bases). The CDR3 spans 13 residues. CDR1 is MDHEN, CDR2 SYDVKM, per germline. V was cut by 6 bases and J by 6 bases, with 15 bases left in between. CDR3 bases: TGTGCCAGCAGGGCTAGCCTAGGCAGCGAGCAGTACTTC. It specifies CASRASLGSEQYF.

V is TRBV19 and J is TRBJ2-1; TRBD2 agrees at 7 bases. This CDR3 contains 16 residues. Trimming removed 5 bases from V and 7 bases from J; junction bases left unmatched: 14. Germline loops: CDR1 LNHDA, CDR2 SQIVND (reference sequence). CDR3 bases: TGTGCCAGTAGTCTTATCGCGGGAGCCGTTGGGAATGAGCAGTTCTTC. Translated, it gives CASSLIAGAVGNEQFF.

This sequence joins TRBV6-5 and TRBJ1-4; 8 bases line up with TRBD1. J lost 8 bases, V lost 5 bases, and 10 bases had no gene match. This CDR3 spans 15 amino acids. Per germline, CDR1 MNHEY and CDR2 SVGAGI. CDR3: CASSIVGTGGEKLFF. The CDR3 bases are TGTGCCAGCAGTATAGTGGGGACAGGAGGGGAAAAACTGTTTTTT.

With regard to this clone: Other DNA sequences within the sample encode an identical CDR3. This chain links TRBV6-5 with TRBJ1-5, with D maybe TRBD1 (6 bases). Per the germline V gene, CDR1 is MNHEY and CDR2 is SVGAGI. V shed 6 bases and J shed 4 bases, with 10 bases lying between them. The CDR3 spans 13 residues. The CDR3 spells CASRGGGNQPQHF. The CDR3 nucleotides are TGTGCCAGCAGAGGGGGTGGAAATCAGCCCCAGCATTTT.

A single count supports this clone. The chain is built from TRBV5-1 and TRBJ2-7, with D maybe TRBD2 (5 bases). Germline V lookup: CDR1 SGHRS, CDR2 YFSETQ. CDR3 size: 15 residues. The germline V and J ends were trimmed by 4 bases and 2 bases, with 16 bases remaining between them. CDR3 DNA sequence: TGCGCCAGCAGCCCCCGGGGAGCCGGAGCCTACGAGCAGTACTTC. Amino acid sequence: CASSPRGAGAYEQYF. The whole variable domain, filled in from reference TRBV5-1 and TRBJ2-7, reads KAGVTQTPRYLIKTRGQQVTLSCSPISGHRSVSWYQQTPGQGLQFLFEYFSETQRNKGNFPGRFSGRQFSNSRSEMNVSTLELGDSALYLCASSPRGAGAYEQYFGPGTRLTVT.